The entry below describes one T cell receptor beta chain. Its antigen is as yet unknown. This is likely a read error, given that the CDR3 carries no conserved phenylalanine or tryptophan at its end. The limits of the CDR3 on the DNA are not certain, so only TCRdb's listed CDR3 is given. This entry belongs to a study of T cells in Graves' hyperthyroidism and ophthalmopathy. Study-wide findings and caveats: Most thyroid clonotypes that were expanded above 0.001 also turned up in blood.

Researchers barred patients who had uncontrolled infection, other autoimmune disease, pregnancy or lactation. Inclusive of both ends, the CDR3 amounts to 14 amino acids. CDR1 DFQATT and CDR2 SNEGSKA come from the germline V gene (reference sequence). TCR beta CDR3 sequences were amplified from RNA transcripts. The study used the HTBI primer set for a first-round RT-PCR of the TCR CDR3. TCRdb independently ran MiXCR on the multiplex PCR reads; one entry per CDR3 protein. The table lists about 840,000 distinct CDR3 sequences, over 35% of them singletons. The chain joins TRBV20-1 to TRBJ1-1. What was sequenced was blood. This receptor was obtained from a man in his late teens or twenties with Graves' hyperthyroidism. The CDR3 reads CSARDPAVNTEVFS.